This T cell receptor beta chain emerged from a study of shared clonotypes between healthy human individuals. Broader study findings: The four-donor shared clonotypes exceeded non-shared clonotypes in generation probability, with non-shared ones scoring lower.

Points on this clone: As yet, its antigen is unknown. Distinct nucleotide sequences in the sample also encode this CDR3.

Over several immunoSEQ plates, each subset's genomic DNA was distributed in even portions. Assay: immunoSEQ multiplex PCR; the TCRdb copy retains only in-frame clones and omits some. The table shows 2 million to 2.5 million clones, with 85% to 95% occurring only once. The sequencing input was naive CD4+ T cells from PBMCs. The subset: CD45RA+ positively selected. This clonotype was obtained from a man aged 18 to 30 in good health. Some clones in this sample may be carry-over from other donors' samples.

CDR3 sequence reads: CASSLGAGNEKLFF. CDR3 nucleotides: TGCGCCAGCAGCTTGGGGGCAGGTAATGAAAAACTGTTTTTT. The rearrangement joins TRBV5-1 to TRBJ1-4; D ambiguous. CDR3 size: 14 residues. Deletions cut 0 bases from V and 4 bases from J, with 7 bases between. CDR1 and CDR2 from the germline V gene are SGHRS and YFSETQ.